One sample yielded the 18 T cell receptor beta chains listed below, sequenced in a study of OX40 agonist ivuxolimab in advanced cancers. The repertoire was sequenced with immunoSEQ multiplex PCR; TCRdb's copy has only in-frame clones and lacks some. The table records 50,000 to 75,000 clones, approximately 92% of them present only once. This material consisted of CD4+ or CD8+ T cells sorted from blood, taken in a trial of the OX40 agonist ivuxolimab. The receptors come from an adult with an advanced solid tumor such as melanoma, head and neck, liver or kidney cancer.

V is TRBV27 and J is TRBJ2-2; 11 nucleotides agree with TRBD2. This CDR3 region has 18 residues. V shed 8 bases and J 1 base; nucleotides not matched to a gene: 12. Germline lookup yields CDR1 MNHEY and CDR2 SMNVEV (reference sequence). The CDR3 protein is CASGSWTSGPLNTGELFF. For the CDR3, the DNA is TGTGCCAGCGGCTCCTGGACTAGCGGGCCTTTGAACACCGGGGAGCTGTTTTTT.

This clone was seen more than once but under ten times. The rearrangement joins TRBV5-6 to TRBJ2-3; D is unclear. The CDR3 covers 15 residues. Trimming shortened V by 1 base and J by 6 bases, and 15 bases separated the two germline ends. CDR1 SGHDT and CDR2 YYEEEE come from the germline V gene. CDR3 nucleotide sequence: TGTGCCAGCAGCTTGATGGGCCCAGTGTCGGATACGCAGTATTTT. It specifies CASSLMGPVSDTQYF.

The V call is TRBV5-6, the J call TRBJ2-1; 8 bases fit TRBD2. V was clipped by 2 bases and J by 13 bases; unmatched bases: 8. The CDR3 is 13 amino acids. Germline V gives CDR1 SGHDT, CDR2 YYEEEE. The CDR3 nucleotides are TGTGCCAGCAGCTTAGGCGGGGGGCCTGTTCAGTTCTTC. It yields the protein CASSLGGGPVQFF.

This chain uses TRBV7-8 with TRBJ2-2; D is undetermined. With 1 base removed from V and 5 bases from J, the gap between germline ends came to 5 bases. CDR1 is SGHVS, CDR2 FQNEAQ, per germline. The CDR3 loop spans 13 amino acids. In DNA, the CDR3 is TGTGCCAGCAGCTTAGGGGGAACCGGGGAGCTGTTTTTT. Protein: CASSLGGTGELFF.

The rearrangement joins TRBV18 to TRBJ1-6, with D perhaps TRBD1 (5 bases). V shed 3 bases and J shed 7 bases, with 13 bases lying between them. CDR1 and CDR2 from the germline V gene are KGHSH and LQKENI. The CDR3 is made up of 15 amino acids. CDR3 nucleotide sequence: TGTGCCAGCTCACCGGGCAGGGTGGAGAATTCACCCCTCCACTTT. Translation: CASSPGRVENSPLHF. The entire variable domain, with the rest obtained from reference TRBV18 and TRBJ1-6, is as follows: NAGVMQNPRHLVRRRGQEARLRCSPMKGHSHVYWYRQLPEEGLKFMVYLQKENIIDESGMPKERFSAEFPKEGPSILRIQQVVRGDSAAYFCASSPGRVENSPLHFGNGTRLTVT.

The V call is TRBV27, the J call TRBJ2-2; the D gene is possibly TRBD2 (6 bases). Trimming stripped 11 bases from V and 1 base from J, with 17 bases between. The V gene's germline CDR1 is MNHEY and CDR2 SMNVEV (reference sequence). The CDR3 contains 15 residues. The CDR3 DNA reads TGTGCCGCTACACGGGGGATATTGAACACCGGGGAGCTGTTTTTT. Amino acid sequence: CAATRGILNTGELFF.

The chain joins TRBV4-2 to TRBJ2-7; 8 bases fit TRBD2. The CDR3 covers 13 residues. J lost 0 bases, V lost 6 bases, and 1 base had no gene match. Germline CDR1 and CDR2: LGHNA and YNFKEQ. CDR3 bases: TGTGCCAGCAGTAGCGGGACCTCCTACGAGCAGTACTTC. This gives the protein CASSSGTSYEQYF.

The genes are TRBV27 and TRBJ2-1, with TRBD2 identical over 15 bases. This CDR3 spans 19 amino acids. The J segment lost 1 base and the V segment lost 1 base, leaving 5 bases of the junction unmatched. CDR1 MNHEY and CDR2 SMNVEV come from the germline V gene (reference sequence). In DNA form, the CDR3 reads TGTGCCAGCAGTTTATGGGGGACTAGCGGGAGGCCGTCCTACAATGAGCAGTTCTTC. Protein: CASSLWGTSGRPSYNEQFF.

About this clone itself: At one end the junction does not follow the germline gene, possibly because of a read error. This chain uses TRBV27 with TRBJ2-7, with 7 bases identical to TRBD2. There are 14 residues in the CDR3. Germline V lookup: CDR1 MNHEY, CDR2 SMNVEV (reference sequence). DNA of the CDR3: TGTGCCAGCAGTCCAATAAGCGGGACCCGCACTCCGGGCTTC. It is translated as CASSPISGTRTPGF.

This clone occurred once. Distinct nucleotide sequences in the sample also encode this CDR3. The CDR3 protein is CATSRDLGSGNTIYF. Here the CDR3 DNA reads TGTGCCACCAGCAGAGATTTGGGCTCTGGAAACACCATATATTTT. The rearrangement joins TRBV15 to TRBJ1-3; no clear D. V was trimmed by 0 bases and J by 0 bases, leaving 6 bases between them. Germline CDR1 and CDR2: LNHNV and YYDKDF (reference sequence). The CDR3 loop spans 15 amino acids. The entire variable domain, with the rest obtained from reference TRBV15 and TRBJ1-3, is as follows: DAMVIQNPRYQVTQFGKPVTLSCSQTLNHNVMYWYQQKSSQAPKLLFHYYDKDFNNEADTPDNFQSRRPNTSFCFLDIRSPGLGDTAMYLCATSRDLGSGNTIYFGEGSWLTVV.

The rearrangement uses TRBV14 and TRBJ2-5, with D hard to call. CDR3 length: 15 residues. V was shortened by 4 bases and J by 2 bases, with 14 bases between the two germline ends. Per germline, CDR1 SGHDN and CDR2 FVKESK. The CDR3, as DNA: TGTGCCAGCAGCCGTCTCGCTTGGGCACAAGAGACCCAGTACTTC. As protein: CASSRLAWAQETQYF.

The CDR3 spells CASSPSMGTATNEKLFF. In DNA form, the CDR3 reads TGTGCCAGCAGCCCCTCCATGGGCACGGCAACTAATGAAAAACTGTTTTTT. J is TRBJ1-4 and V is TRBV28; D is undetermined. Looked up from germline, CDR1 is MDHEN and CDR2 is SYDVKM. The CDR3 extends over 17 amino acids. V lost 6 bases to trimming and J lost 0 bases, with 17 bases between them.

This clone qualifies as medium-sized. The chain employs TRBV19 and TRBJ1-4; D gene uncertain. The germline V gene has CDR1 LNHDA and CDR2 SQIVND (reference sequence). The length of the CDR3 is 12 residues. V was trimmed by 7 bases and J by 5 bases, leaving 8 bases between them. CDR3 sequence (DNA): TGTGCCAGTAATAGAGGGAATGAAAAACTGTTTTTT. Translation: CASNRGNEKLFF. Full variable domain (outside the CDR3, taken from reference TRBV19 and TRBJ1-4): DGGITQSPKYLFRKEGQNVTLSCEQNLNHDAMYWYRQDPGQGLRLIYYSQIVNDFQKGDIAEGYSVSREKKESFPLTVTSAQKNPTAFYLCASNRGNEKLFFGSGTQLSVL.

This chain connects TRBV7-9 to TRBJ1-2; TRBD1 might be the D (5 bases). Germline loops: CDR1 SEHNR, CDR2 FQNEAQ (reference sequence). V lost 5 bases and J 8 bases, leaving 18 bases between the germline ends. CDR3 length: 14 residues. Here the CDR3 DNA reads TGTGCCAGCAGCACGAGGGACCTGCTACGGGGCTACACCTTC. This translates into CASSTRDLLRGYTF.

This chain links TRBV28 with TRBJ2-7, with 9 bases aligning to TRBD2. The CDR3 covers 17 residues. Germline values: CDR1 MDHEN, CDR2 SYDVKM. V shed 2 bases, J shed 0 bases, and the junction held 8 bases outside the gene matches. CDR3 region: CASSLGRSGRISYEQYF. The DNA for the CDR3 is TGTGCCAGCAGTTTAGGGAGGAGCGGGAGGATCTCCTACGAGCAGTACTTC.

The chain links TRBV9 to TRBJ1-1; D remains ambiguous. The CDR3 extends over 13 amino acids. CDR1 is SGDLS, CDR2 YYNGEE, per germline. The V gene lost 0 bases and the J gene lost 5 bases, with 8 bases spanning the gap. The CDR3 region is CASSVDSGTEAFF. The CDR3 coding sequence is TGTGCCAGCAGCGTAGATTCGGGGACTGAAGCTTTCTTT. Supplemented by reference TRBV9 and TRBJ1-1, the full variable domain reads DSGVTQTPKHLITATGQRVTLRCSPRSGDLSVYWYQQSLDQGLQFLIQYYNGEERAKGNILERFSAQQFPDLHSELNLSSLELGDSALYFCASSVDSGTEAFFGQGTRLTVV.

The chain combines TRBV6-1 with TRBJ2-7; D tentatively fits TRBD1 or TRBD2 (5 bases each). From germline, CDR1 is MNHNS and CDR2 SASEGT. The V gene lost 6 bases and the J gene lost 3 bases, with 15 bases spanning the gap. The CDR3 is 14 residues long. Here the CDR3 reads CASRRGLGDYEQYF. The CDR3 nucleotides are TGTGCCAGCAGGAGGGGTCTAGGGGACTACGAGCAGTACTTC.

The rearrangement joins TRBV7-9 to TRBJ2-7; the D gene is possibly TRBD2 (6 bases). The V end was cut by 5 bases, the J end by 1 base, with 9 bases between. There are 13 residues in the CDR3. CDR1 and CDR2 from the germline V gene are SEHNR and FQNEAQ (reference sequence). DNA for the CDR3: TGTGCCAGCAGCACGGGGGTGTCCTACGAGCAGTACTTC. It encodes CASSTGVSYEQYF.